The next 14 T cell receptor beta chains were all read from a single sample in a study of T cell changes during pregnancy in multiple sclerosis. Libraries were prepared by immunoSEQ multiplex PCR; TCRdb keeps only in-frame clonotypes and omits some of them. The table includes more than 65,000 clones, 88% detected once. The specimen comprised peripheral blood, sampled before pregnancy. The receptor set was obtained from a female donor with multiple sclerosis, enrolled in a pregnancy study.

The V gene is TRBV5-4, the J gene TRBJ2-1, with a possible D match to TRBD1 (5 bases). The germline gives CDR1 SGHNT, CDR2 YYREEE (reference sequence). The CDR3 has 16 amino acids. Deletions cut 4 bases from V and 2 bases from J, with 16 bases between. The CDR3 loop reads CASSLLGQGTYNEQFF. CDR3 in DNA: TGTGCCAGCAGCCTCTTAGGGCAGGGCACCTACAATGAGCAGTTCTTC.

This clone was picked up a small number of times. The chain combines TRBV7-2 with TRBJ2-3, with 7 positions matching TRBD1. The CDR3 totals 14 residues. Unmatched junction bases numbered 4, after V lost 3 bases and J lost 4 bases. Germline lookup yields CDR1 SGHTA and CDR2 FQGNSA. The CDR3 spells CASSFRGKSDTQYF. CDR3 coding DNA: TGTGCCAGCAGCTTCAGGGGGAAGTCAGATACGCAGTATTTT.

V gene TRBV10-2 combines with J gene TRBJ1-5, with D unclear. This CDR3 region has 14 residues. The germline V gene has CDR1 WSHSY and CDR2 SAAADI. Trimming took 3 bases from V and 7 from J, leaving 13 bases between them. Here the CDR3 DNA reads TGCGCCAGCAGTGATAACCAGGCGGGACAGCCCCAGCATTTT. Encoded protein: CASSDNQAGQPQHF.

V usage is TRBV27 and J usage is TRBJ1-1, with D tentatively TRBD1 (5 bases). CDR3 length: 14 residues. V was trimmed by 3 bases and J by 1 base, leaving 9 bases between them. Per the germline V gene, CDR1 is MNHEY and CDR2 is SMNVEV (reference sequence). In nucleotides, the CDR3 is TGTGCCAGCAGTTTTTCCGGGGGGAACACTGAAGCTTTCTTT. This codes for CASSFSGGNTEAFF.

This clone was seen only a few times. V usage is TRBV19 and J usage is TRBJ2-7; 9 bases align to TRBD1. CDR3 length: 14 amino acids. V was pared by 6 bases and J by 6 bases, with 9 bases of the junction left unmatched. Germline V gene data show CDR1 as LNHDA and CDR2 as SQIVND (reference sequence). CDR3 sequence: CASRTGTGLGEQYF. CDR3 in DNA: TGTGCCAGTAGGACCGGGACAGGGCTTGGCGAGCAGTACTTC.

This clone was recorded only once. The rearrangement joins TRBV10-2 to TRBJ2-3; TRBD2 matches 9 bases. Germline lookup yields CDR1 WSHSY and CDR2 SAAADI. The CDR3 is 15 amino acids. V lost 6 bases to trimming and J lost 2 bases; unmatched junction nucleotides: 6. The CDR3 region is CASRASGALTDTQYF. For the CDR3, the DNA is TGCGCCAGCAGAGCTAGCGGGGCACTCACAGATACGCAGTATTTT.

The V gene is TRBV29-1, the J gene TRBJ2-3; 8 bases are shared with TRBD2. The germline V gene encodes CDR1 SQVTM and CDR2 ANQGSEA. CDR3 length: 13 amino acids. V was clipped by 6 bases and J by 6 bases; unmatched bases: 8. The CDR3 reads CSVSSGGGDTQYF. The CDR3 DNA is TGCAGCGTGTCGAGCGGGGGCGGGGATACGCAGTATTTT.

The rearrangement links TRBV4-2 to TRBJ2-7; 7 bases map to TRBD2. Germline V gene lookup returns CDR1 LGHNA and CDR2 YNFKEQ. V lost 1 base, J lost 5 bases, and 11 bases stayed unmatched. The CDR3 length is 16 residues. CDR3 sequence reads: CASSQVGGGGGHEQYF. The CDR3 DNA follows: TGTGCCAGCAGCCAAGTTGGCGGGGGAGGAGGCCACGAGCAGTACTTC.

This sequence joins TRBV29-1 and TRBJ2-4, with 9 bases that match TRBD1. This CDR3 spans 14 amino acids. CDR1 is SQVTM and CDR2 is ANQGSEA in the germline V gene. With V trimmed by 4 bases and J by 6 bases, 7 bases remained unmatched. CDR3 sequence reads: CSVGPRDRANIQYF. The CDR3 coding sequence is TGCAGCGTTGGGCCCCGGGACAGGGCAAACATTCAGTACTTC.

The rearrangement links TRBV6-1 to TRBJ1-2, with TRBD1 identical over 7 bases. The V gene end was trimmed by 2 bases and the J gene end by 4 bases; junction bases not matched to a gene: 4. Germline V CDR1 and CDR2: MNHNS, SASEGT. The CDR3 sequence is 14 residues long. The chain's CDR3 is CASSEPTGVYGYTF. CDR3 DNA sequence: TGTGCCAGCAGTGAACCAACAGGGGTCTATGGCTACACCTTC.

V is TRBV6-6 and J is TRBJ2-2; no firm D call. Germline loops: CDR1 MNHNY, CDR2 SVGAGI (reference sequence). Trimming cost V 8 bases and J 1 base, with 11 bases left between them. This CDR3 is built from 14 residues. CDR3 coding DNA: TGTGCCAGCTCGAACAGCCTGAACACCGGGGAGCTGTTTTTT. Its protein is CASSNSLNTGELFF.

This chain links TRBV27 with TRBJ1-6; no clear D gene. The V gene lost 7 bases and the J gene lost 9 bases, with 13 bases spanning the gap. This CDR3 is 13 amino acids long. Germline-derived CDR1 and CDR2 are MNHEY and SMNVEV (reference sequence). The CDR3 DNA reads TGTGCCAGCACCATAGAATGGAGTTCACCCCTCCACTTT. Amino acid sequence: CASTIEWSSPLHF.

The count of this clone is one. The chain combines TRBV6-5 with TRBJ2-2; D is unclear. V dropped 5 bases and J dropped 1 base, with 5 bases sitting between them. From germline, CDR1 is MNHEY and CDR2 SVGAGI. This CDR3 spans 13 amino acids. CDR3 DNA sequence: TGTGCCAGCAGTCGACTGAACACCGGGGAGCTGTTTTTT. Translation gives CASSRLNTGELFF.

The genes are TRBV5-8 and TRBJ2-6, with D tentatively TRBD2 (5 bases). There are 15 residues in the CDR3. With 4 bases removed from V and 0 bases from J, the gap between germline ends came to 8 bases. Germline V gene data show CDR1 as SGHTS and CDR2 as YDEGEE. The CDR3 DNA is TGTGCCAGCAGCACCGGGAACTCTGGGGCCAACGTCCTGACTTTC. This encodes CASSTGNSGANVLTF.